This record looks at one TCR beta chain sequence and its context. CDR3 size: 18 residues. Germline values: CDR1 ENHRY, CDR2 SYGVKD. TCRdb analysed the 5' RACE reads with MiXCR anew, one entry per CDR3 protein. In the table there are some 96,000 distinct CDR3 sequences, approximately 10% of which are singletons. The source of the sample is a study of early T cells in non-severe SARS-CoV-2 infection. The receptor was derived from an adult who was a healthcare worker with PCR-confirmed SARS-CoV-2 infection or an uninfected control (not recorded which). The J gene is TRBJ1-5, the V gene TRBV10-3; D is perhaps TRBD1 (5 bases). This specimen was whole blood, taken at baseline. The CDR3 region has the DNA TGTGGTTTCTCTGGCAGGGCTGGGGAGACCAATAGCAATCAGCCCCAGCATTTT. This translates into CGFSGRAGETNSNQPQHF.